One and the same sample provided the 19 T cell receptor beta chains below, sequenced in a study of blood T cells in healthy people across ages. A second PCR of 7 to 11 cycles used a sample-barcoded 5' primer and a J-beta primer mix. MiXCR was run by TCRdb on the 5' RACE reads, yielding one entry per CDR3 protein. This table has over a million distinct CDR3 sequences, more than 35% appearing once. Source material: blood. The receptors shown here come from a woman in her sixties in good health.

The DNA of the CDR3 is TGTGCCAGCATCAAGACTAGCGGGAGGGATGAGCAGTTCTTC. Translation gives CASIKTSGRDEQFF. The J gene is TRBJ2-1, the V gene TRBV6-6; TRBD2 matches 14 bases. The CDR3 has 14 amino acids. The germline CDR1 and CDR2 sequences are MNHNY and SVGAGI (reference sequence). Trimming cost V 7 bases and J 8 bases; bases outside gene matches: 4.

The gene calls are TRBV6-5 and TRBJ1-1; D uncertain. V lost 5 bases and J lost 1, with 8 bases in between. The CDR3 contains 13 residues. CDR1 MNHEY and CDR2 SVGAGI come from the germline V gene. This CDR3 is CASSKNSNTEAFF. CDR3 DNA sequence: TGTGCCAGCAGTAAAAACTCGAACACTGAAGCTTTCTTT.

The chain carries TRBV20-1 and TRBJ2-7; D not certain. Trimming took off 2 bases at V and 6 bases at J, with 14 bases between the two ends. The CDR3 length is 13 residues. CDR1 DFQATT and CDR2 SNEGSKA come from the germline V gene (reference sequence). This CDR3 reads CSARPPPHPEQYF. CDR3 nucleotide sequence: TGCAGTGCTAGACCCCCGCCCCACCCCGAGCAGTACTTC.

This chain uses TRBV14 with TRBJ2-1; D remains ambiguous. V was cut by 4 bases and J by 10 bases, with 11 bases left in between. CDR1 and CDR2 (germline): SGHDN, FVKESK. This CDR3 is built from 12 residues. CDR3 bases: TGTGCCAGCAGCCTCCCCATGGGGGAGCAGTTCTTC. Its protein is CASSLPMGEQFF.

The table lists this clonotype with a few counts. The chain uses TRBV27 and TRBJ2-3; TRBD1 agrees at 7 bases. The CDR3 extends over 15 amino acids. Germline V gene sequence: CDR1 MNHEY, CDR2 SMNVEV (reference sequence). With V trimmed by 4 bases and J by 2 bases, 6 bases remained unmatched. The DNA for the CDR3 is TGTGCCAGCAGTTCCAGGGGGACCCCCACAGATACGCAGTATTTT. Translated, it gives CASSSRGTPTDTQYF.

For this clonotype: It may be a read error: a sequence one base away is much more abundant. The V call is TRBV20-1, the J call TRBJ2-4, with 10 bases that match TRBD2. The better agreement between TRBJ2-5 and the DNA end casts doubt on the J call. Germline CDR1 reads DFQATT; CDR2 reads SNEGSKA (reference sequence). The CDR3 sequence is 17 residues long. CDR3 amino acids: CRARATRGAGGPETQYF. In DNA, the CDR3 is TGCAGAGCTAGAGCTACCCGGGGAGCGGGAGGGCCAGAGACCCAGTACTTC.

The V and J genes are TRBV7-2 and TRBJ2-7, with unresolved D. CDR3 length equals 13 residues. Germline CDR1 is SGHTA and CDR2 is FQGNSA. V was clipped by 6 bases and J by 2 bases, with 11 bases between them. CDR3 in amino acids: CASSLVSPYEQYF. The DNA for the CDR3 is TGTGCCAGCAGTCTAGTGTCTCCCTACGAGCAGTACTTC.

This clonotype turned up a few times. The V gene is TRBV25-1, the J gene TRBJ1-6; 7 bases are a match to TRBD1. CDR1 and CDR2 (germline): MGHDK, SYGVNS. This CDR3 is 16 amino acids long. The V segment lost 3 bases and the J segment 4 bases; nucleotides outside the gene matches: 6. CDR3 coding DNA: TGTGCCAGCAGTGACCCGGACAGGCCATATAATTCACCCCTCCACTTT. This translates into CASSDPDRPYNSPLHF.

This sequence joins TRBV10-2 and TRBJ2-5; tentatively, D is TRBD2 (6 bases). The CDR3 has 12 residues. Trimming took off 8 bases at V and 4 bases at J, with 11 bases between the two ends. Germline V gene lookup returns CDR1 WSHSY and CDR2 SAAADI. CDR3 nucleotide sequence: TGCGCCAGCGAGAGCGGGTCAGAGACCCAGTACTTC. It yields the protein CASESGSETQYF.

Only a few counts were recorded for this clonotype. The chain employs TRBV6-1 and TRBJ2-5; 9 bases match TRBD1. The CDR3 is 17 amino acids. Germline V gene sequence: CDR1 MNHNS, CDR2 SASEGT. The V and J ends lost 6 bases and 5 bases, in that order; junction bases with no gene match: 16. The CDR3 region has the DNA TGTGCCAGCAGCGAGAGAACCGGGACAGGGAGGCGGGAGACCCAGTACTTC. It yields the protein CASSERTGTGRRETQYF.

The chain is built from TRBV10-2 and TRBJ2-5, with TRBD2 identical over 7 bases. CDR1 WSHSY and CDR2 SAAADI come from the germline V gene. CDR3 size: 14 residues. V trimming: 6 bases; J trimming: 5 bases; junction bases outside the gene matches: 9. CDR3 loop: CASRAGRRGETQYF. The CDR3 nucleotides read TGCGCCAGCAGGGCAGGTCGGCGGGGGGAGACCCAGTACTTC.

The CDR3 sequence is CASSVVGGAEQFF. The CDR3 DNA sequence: TGTGCCAGCAGCGTAGTGGGTGGAGCGGAGCAGTTCTTC. The rearrangement links TRBV9 to TRBJ2-1; D gene uncertain. V was shortened by 0 bases and J by 10 bases, with 11 bases between the two germline ends. Germline loops: CDR1 SGDLS, CDR2 YYNGEE. The CDR3 is made up of 13 amino acids.

The table lists this clonotype with a few counts. V is TRBV11-2 and J is TRBJ2-1, with 7 bases identical to TRBD1. Germline CDR1 and CDR2: SGHAT and FQNNGV. V lost 5 bases, J lost 3 bases, and 16 bases stayed unmatched. The length of the CDR3 is 18 residues. The CDR3 loop is CASSPRGRGLGYYNEQFF. CDR3 sequence (DNA): TGTGCCAGCAGCCCCAGGGGGAGAGGGTTGGGTTACTACAATGAGCAGTTCTTC.

This sequence joins TRBV2 and TRBJ2-1; D is tentatively TRBD1 or TRBD2 (5 bases each). Germline loops: CDR1 SNHLY, CDR2 FYNNEI. Trimming pared 3 bases from V and 9 bases from J, leaving 18 bases between. The CDR3 covers 15 residues. The CDR3 DNA sequence: TGTGCCAGCAGTGAGGGCAGCGAGGGGTACGGTGAGCAGTTCTTC. This gives the protein CASSEGSEGYGEQFF.

Only a few counts were recorded for this clonotype. V and J are TRBV6-6 and TRBJ2-7, with D unresolved. Germline CDR1 and CDR2: MNHNY and SVGAGI (reference sequence). V was pared by 2 bases and J by 2 bases, with 7 bases between. The CDR3 extends over 13 amino acids. CDR3 loop: CASSYQAAYEQYF. The CDR3 nucleotides are TGTGCCAGCAGTTACCAGGCGGCCTACGAGCAGTACTTC.

The chain employs TRBV15 and TRBJ2-7, with D unclear. Trimming shortened V by 0 bases and J by 7 bases, and 13 bases separated the two germline ends. This CDR3 region has 14 residues. The V gene's germline CDR1 is LNHNV and CDR2 YYDKDF (reference sequence). The CDR3 spells CATSREPPIYEQYF. The CDR3 DNA reads TGTGCCACCAGCAGAGAGCCCCCGATTTATGAGCAGTACTTC.

This rearrangement joins TRBV12-3 or TRBV12-4 to TRBJ2-4, with 16 bases identical to TRBD2. CDR3 length equals 16 residues. Trimming took 5 bases from V and 4 from J; bases not matched to a gene: 2. CDR3: CASSPGLAGGKNIQYF. As DNA, the CDR3 is TGTGCCAGCAGTCCGGGACTAGCGGGAGGGAAAAACATTCAGTACTTC.

A word on this clonotype: Germline is not matched at one junction end, which may reflect a read error. The CDR3 region has the DNA TGCACCAGCAGCCTGGGAGACTCCTACAATGAGCAGTTCTTC. It encodes CTSSLGDSYNEQFF. The chain employs TRBV5-1 and TRBJ2-1, with D possibly TRBD2 on 5 matching bases. The CDR3 totals 14 residues. From germline, CDR1 is SGHRS and CDR2 YFSETQ.

This clonotype was seen only a few times. J is TRBJ1-2 and V is TRBV10-3; D unclear. Germline V lookup: CDR1 ENHRY, CDR2 SYGVKD. Trimming cost V 3 bases and J 5 bases, with 10 bases left between them. The CDR3 extends over 13 amino acids. In DNA, the CDR3 is TGTGCCATCAGTGACGACACCGTGTATGGCTACACCTTC. It is translated as CAISDDTVYGYTF.